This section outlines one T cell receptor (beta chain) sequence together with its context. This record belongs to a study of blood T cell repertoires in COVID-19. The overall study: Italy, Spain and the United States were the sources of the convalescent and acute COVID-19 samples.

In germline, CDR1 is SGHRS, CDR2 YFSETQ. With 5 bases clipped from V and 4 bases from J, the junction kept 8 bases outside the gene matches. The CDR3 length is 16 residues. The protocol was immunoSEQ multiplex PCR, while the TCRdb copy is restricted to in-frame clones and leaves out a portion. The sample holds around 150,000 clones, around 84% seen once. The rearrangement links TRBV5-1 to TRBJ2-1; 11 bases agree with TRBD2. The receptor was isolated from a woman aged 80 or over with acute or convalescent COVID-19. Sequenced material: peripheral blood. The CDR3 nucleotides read TGCGCCAGCAGATTACATAGCGGGGGGGTATACAATGAGCAGTTCTTC. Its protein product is CASRLHSGGVYNEQFF.